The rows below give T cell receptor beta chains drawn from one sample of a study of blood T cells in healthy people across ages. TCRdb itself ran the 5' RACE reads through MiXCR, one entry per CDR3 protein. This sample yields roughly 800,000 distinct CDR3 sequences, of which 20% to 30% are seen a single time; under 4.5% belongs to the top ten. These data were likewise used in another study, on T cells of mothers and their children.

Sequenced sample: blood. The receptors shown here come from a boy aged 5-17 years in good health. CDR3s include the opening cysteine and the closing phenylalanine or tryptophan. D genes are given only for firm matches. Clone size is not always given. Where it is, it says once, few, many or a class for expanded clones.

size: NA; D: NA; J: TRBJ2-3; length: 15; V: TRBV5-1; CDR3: CASSPTGAGTDTQYF; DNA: TGCGCCAGCAGCCCCACGGGAGCGGGCACAGATACGCAGTATTTT
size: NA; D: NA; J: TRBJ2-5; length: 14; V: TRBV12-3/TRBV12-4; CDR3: CASSLWGAGETQYF; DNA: TGTGCCAGCAGTTTATGGGGGGCTGGGGAGACCCAGTACTTC
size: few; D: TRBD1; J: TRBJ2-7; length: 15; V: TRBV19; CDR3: CASLPGGQGPYEQYF; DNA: TGTGCCAGCCTCCCGGGGGGACAGGGGCCCTACGAGCAGTACTTC
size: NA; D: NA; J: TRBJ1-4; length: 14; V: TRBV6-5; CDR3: CASSPGILSEKLFF; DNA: TGTGCCAGCAGCCCGGGGATACTAAGTGAAAAACTGTTTTTT
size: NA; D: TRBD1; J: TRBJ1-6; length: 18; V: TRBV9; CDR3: CASSVARDRSSYNSPLHF; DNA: TGTGCCAGCAGCGTAGCTCGGGACAGGAGCTCCTATAATTCACCCCTCCACTTT
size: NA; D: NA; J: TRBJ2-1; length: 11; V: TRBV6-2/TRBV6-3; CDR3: CASSHRVEQFF; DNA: TGTGCCAGCAGTCACAGGGTTGAGCAGTTCTTC
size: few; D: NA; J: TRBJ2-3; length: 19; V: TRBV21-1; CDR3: CASSNGGSGNPLSTDTQYF; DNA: TGTGCCAGCAGCAACGGCGGTAGCGGGAATCCGTTGAGCACAGATACGCAGTATTTT
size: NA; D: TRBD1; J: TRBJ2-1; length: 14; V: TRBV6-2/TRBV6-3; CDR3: CASSYSTGGTEQFF; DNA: TGTGCCAGCAGTTACTCGACAGGGGGCACCGAGCAGTTCTTC
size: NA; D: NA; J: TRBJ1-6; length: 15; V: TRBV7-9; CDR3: CASSLATAGPSPLHF; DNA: TGTGCCAGCAGCCTTGCTACAGCTGGGCCTTCACCCCTCCACTTT
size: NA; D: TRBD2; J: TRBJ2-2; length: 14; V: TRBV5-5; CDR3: CASSRGGDTGELFF; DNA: TGTGCCAGCAGCCGGGGGGGGGACACCGGGGAGCTGTTTTTT
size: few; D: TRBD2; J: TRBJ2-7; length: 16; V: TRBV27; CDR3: CASRTPLGLASYEQYF; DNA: TGTGCCAGCAGAACGCCCTTGGGACTAGCATCCTACGAGCAGTACTTC
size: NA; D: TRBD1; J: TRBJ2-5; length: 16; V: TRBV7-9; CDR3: CASSQDRATPQETQYF; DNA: TGTGCCAGCAGCCAGGACAGGGCGACCCCACAAGAGACCCAGTACTTC
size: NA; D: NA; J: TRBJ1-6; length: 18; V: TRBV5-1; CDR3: CASSLGYKTGLNNSPLHF; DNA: TGCGCCAGCAGCTTGGGGTATAAAACGGGACTTAATAATTCACCCCTCCACTTT
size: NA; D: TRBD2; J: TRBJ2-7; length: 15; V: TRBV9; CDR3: CASSPTSGGLYEQYF; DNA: TGTGCCAGCAGCCCGACTAGCGGGGGTTTGTACGAGCAGTACTTC
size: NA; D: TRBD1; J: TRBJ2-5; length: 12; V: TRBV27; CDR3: CASWDRQETQYF; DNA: TGTGCCAGCTGGGACAGGCAAGAGACCCAGTACTTC
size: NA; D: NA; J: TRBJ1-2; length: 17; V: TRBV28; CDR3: CASSTPPRTGKRYGYTF; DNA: TGTGCCAGCAGTACGCCGCCGCGGACGGGGAAGCGGTATGGCTACACCTTC
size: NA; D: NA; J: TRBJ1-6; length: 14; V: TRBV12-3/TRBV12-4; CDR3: CASSPEGLRSPLHF; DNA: TGTGCCAGCAGTCCCGAGGGGTTACGTTCACCCCTCCACTTT
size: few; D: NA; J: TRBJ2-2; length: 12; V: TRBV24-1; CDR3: CATSDSTGELFF; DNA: TGTGCCACCAGTGATTCTACCGGGGAGCTGTTTTTT
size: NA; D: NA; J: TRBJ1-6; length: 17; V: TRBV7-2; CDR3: CASSLVGQLSYNSPLHF; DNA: TGTGCCAGCAGCTTAGTCGGACAGTTAAGCTATAATTCACCCCTCCACTTT
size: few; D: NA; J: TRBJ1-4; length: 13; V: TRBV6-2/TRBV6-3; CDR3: CASSKRTNEKLFF; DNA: TGTGCCAGCAGCAAGCGGACTAATGAAAAACTGTTTTTT
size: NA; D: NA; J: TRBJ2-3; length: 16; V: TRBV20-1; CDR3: CSASLSKRLSTDTQYF; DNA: TGCAGTGCTAGTCTCAGTAAGCGGCTCAGCACAGATACGCAGTATTTT
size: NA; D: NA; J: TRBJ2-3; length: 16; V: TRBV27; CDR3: CASSLSSPPVTDTQYF; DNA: TGTGCCAGCAGTTTATCTTCCCCTCCGGTTACAGATACGCAGTATTTT
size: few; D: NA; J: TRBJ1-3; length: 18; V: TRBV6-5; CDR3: CASTYLGGLASSRNTIYF; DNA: TGTGCCAGCACCTACTTAGGAGGTCTAGCCAGCTCTAGAAACACCATATATTTT
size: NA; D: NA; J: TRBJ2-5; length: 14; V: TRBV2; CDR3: CASSVDLGGETQYF; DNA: TGTGCCAGCAGTGTTGACCTGGGCGGGGAGACCCAGTACTTC
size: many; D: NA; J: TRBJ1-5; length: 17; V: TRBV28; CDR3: CASNHRRLGNANQPQHF; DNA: TGTGCCAGCAATCATCGACGGCTGGGGAATGCCAATCAGCCCCAGCATTTT
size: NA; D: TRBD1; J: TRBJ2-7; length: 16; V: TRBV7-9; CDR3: CASSLVGQGVHYEQYF; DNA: TGTGCCAGCAGCTTAGTCGGGCAGGGGGTCCACTACGAGCAGTACTTC
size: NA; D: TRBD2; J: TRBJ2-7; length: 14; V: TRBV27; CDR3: CASSAAGARYEQYF; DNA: TGTGCCAGCAGTGCAGCGGGAGCCCGCTACGAGCAGTACTTC
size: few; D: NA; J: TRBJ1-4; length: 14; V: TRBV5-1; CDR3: CASSLATGNEKLFF; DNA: TGCGCCAGCAGCTTGGCCACGGGGAATGAAAAACTGTTTTTT
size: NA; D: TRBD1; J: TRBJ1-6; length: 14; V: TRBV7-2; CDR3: CASSFTGVGSPLHF; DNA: TGTGCCAGCAGCTTCACAGGGGTCGGTTCACCCCTCCACTTT
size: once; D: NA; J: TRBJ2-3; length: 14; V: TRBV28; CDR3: CASSPWTYTDTQYF; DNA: TGTGCCAGCAGTCCTTGGACATATACAGATACGCAGTATTTT
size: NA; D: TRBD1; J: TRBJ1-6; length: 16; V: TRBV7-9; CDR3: CASSTSSGGSYSPLHF; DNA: TGTGCCAGCAGCACATCCTCAGGGGGAAGTTATTCACCCCTCCACTTT
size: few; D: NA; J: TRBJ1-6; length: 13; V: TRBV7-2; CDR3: CASSYLGDSPLHF; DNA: TGTGCCAGCAGCTATCTGGGGGATTCACCCCTCCACTTT
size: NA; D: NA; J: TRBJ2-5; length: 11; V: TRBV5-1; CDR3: CASRMAETQYF; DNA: TGCGCCAGCAGGATGGCAGAGACCCAGTACTTC